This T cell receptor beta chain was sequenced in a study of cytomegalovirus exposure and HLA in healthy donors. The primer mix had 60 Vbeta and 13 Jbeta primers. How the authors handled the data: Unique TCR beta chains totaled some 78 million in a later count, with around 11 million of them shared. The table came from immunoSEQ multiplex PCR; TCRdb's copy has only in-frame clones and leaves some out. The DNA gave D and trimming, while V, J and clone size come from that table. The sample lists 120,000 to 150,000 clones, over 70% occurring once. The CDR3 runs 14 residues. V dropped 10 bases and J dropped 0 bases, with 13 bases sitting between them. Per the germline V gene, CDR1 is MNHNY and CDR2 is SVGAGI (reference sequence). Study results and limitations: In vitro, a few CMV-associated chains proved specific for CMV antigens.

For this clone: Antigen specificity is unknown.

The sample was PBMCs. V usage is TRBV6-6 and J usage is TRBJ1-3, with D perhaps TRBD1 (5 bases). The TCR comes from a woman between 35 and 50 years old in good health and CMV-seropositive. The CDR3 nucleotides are TGTGCCACGGGGGAGCCGAACTCTGGAAACACCATATATTTT. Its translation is CATGEPNSGNTIYF.